This paragraph reports one TCR beta chain. Its antigen is currently unknown. These data originate in a study of cytomegalovirus exposure and HLA in healthy donors. About the research overall: When 350 to 400 donors were genotyped, roughly four fifths of them were found to fall in the Caucasian-associated ancestry cluster. Study-wide results and limits: When analyzed later, a missense DCLRE1C variant was found to be linked to TCR beta V- and J-gene trimming. Later analysis identified 16,951 TCR beta sequences associated with HLA alleles, using a false discovery rate threshold of 0.05. In an earlier analysis, in approximately 630 donors, most V segments appeared productive either ~87% or ~30% of the time.

The V gene end was trimmed by 4 bases and the J gene end by 0 bases; junction bases not matched to a gene: 9. There are 18 residues in the CDR3. The germline CDR1 and CDR2 sequences are SNHLY and FYNNEI. Primers for the PCR totalled 60 Vbeta and 13 Jbeta. Sequencing was performed with immunoSEQ multiplex PCR; in TCRdb, only in-frame clones are kept and a portion is missing. The sample includes around 160,000 clones, roughly 80% of them seen just once. The sequenced sample was PBMCs. The rearrangement joins TRBV2 to TRBJ2-2, with 9 bases that match TRBD2. The source of this sequence is a woman in her forties in good health and CMV-seropositive. CDR3 sequence: CASSGAGGLLANTGELFF. CDR3 coding DNA: TGTGCCAGCAGTGGTGCGGGAGGGCTCCTGGCGAACACCGGGGAGCTGTTTTTT.